This TCR beta chain was recorded in a study of control samples from healthy donors and cancer patients. Trimming removed 0 bases from V and 4 bases from J; junction bases left unmatched: 6. This CDR3 is 16 amino acids long. Germline V gene lookup returns CDR1 LNHDA and CDR2 SQIVND (reference sequence). Repertoires were generated with immunoSEQ multiplex PCR, while TCRdb's copy carries only in-frame clones and drops some. The repertoire has approximately 2,300 clones, 95% to 97% of them found once; the top ten carry about 11%. The sequence was collected from a man between 70 and 80 years old with colorectal cancer. This chain links TRBV19 with TRBJ2-1; TRBD1 matches 7 bases. Material for sequencing was PBMCs. DNA for the CDR3: TGTGCCAGTAGTATAGATGCGAGACAGGGATACAATGAGCAGTTCTTC. This translates into CASSIDARQGYNEQFF.